The entry that follows covers one T cell receptor (beta chain) sequence. This sample was taken from a study of OX40 agonist ivuxolimab in advanced cancers. Study-level information: Participants could have had prior anti-PD-1, anti-PD-L1 or anti-CTLA-4 therapy, and roughly 40% had some.

The method was immunoSEQ multiplex PCR; TCRdb's version includes in-frame clones alone and lacks a portion of them. Among about 70,000 clones listed, roughly 80% were seen once. Specimen: CD4+ or CD8+ T cells sorted from blood, collected in a trial of the OX40 agonist ivuxolimab. The clonotype was recovered from an adult with an advanced solid tumor such as melanoma, head and neck, liver or kidney cancer.

The CDR3 reads CASSGSSRVGTDTQYF. CDR3 nucleotides: TGTGCCAGCAGTGGAAGTTCCAGGGTAGGCACAGATACGCAGTATTTT. The rearrangement joins TRBV2 to TRBJ2-3; D is perhaps TRBD1 (5 bases). This CDR3 comprises 16 residues. V was clipped by 4 bases and J by 1 base, with 15 bases between them. Germline V gives CDR1 SNHLY, CDR2 FYNNEI. The whole variable domain, filled in from reference TRBV2 and TRBJ2-3, reads EPEVTQTPSHQVTQMGQEVILRCVPISNHLYFYWYRQILGQKVEFLVSFYNNEISEKSEIFDDQFSVERPDGSNFTLKIRSTKLEDSAMYFCASSGSSRVGTDTQYFGPGTRLTVL.